Detailed here is one TCR beta chain. Which antigen it targets is not known. The sample holds no much larger clone one base away, and base qualities are not on file. The CDR3 regions of human TCRbeta chains were subjected to immunosequencing. As for how the authors treated the data: Repertoire TCRs were checked for matches against a reference library of SARS-CoV-2-specific TCRs that had been generated using the MIRA antigen-specificity platform. Breadth meant the fraction of unique TCRs that were SARS-CoV-2-associated, whereas depth meant the fraction of total T cells that were SARS-CoV-2-associated. Using the MIRA data, each spike-specific TCR was assigned both to the spike region to which the TCR was reactive and to a CD4 or CD8 class. Log10-transformed breadth and depth values were compared by one-way ANOVA with Sidak's multiple comparisons tests. Held by TCRdb, this immuneACCESS table contains in-frame sequences only and omits some clones. Under half of the omission traces to an unresolved V gene where checked; the cause of the rest is unknown. V, J and clone size reflect that table, while D and trimming were determined from the DNA. This sample gives approximately 200,000 clones in total; about 94% of them show up just once. Clones ranked in the top ten supply approximately 1% of the sample.

The data are from a study of T cell responses to AZD1222 COVID-19 vaccine (dated by TCRdb to the early 2020s). Some background on the complete study: TCR sequencing covered approximately 230 trial participants: nearly 210 given two doses of AZD1222 and approximately 26 given two doses of MenACWY control vaccine. Trial participants were enrolled into age subgroups of 18-55, 56-69 and 70-plus years, which contained roughly 140, 27 and 60 TCR-sequenced participants, respectively. Paper-wide results and their limitations: Conclusions about previously exposed vaccinees are limited, since just six AZD1222 recipients were seropositive for SARS-CoV-2 at baseline. No day 14 peak-response samples were available, so repertoires were characterized only after the peak T cell response. The 56-69-year group was small, and its depth increase did not reach significance, likely because of low power. Participants were mostly white British, with more females than males. The authors suggested clonal diversity may have been underestimated. Reportedly, close to half of the unique spike-specific TCRs recognized epitopes lying outside the regions that are mutated in the B.1.351 and B.1.1.7 variants. CD4 TCRs associated with the vaccine covered the entire spike protein, and the dominant responses were in regions 160-218 and 743-854. After two AZD1222 doses, both the breadth and the depth of spike-specific TCRs were significantly higher than at day 0 and than in MenACWY recipients.

Read against the paper, the sample's time point label means: about 28 days (+/-7) after the second vaccine dose. AZD1222 recipients whose second dose came at about 4 weeks and those whose second dose came at about 12 weeks were combined into one group, since spike-specific TCR depth and breadth did not differ between the two schedules. Vaccinee samples came from UK trials COV001 and COV002, including a single-blind randomized controlled phase 2/3 trial of AZD1222 (ChAdOx1 nCoV-19) in healthy adults. For TCRbeta chain sequencing, PBMC samples from trial participants were taken at day 0 and at day 28 after the second dose. Germline trimming: 1 base from V, 4 bases from J; junction bases outside gene matches: 7. Sequences SGHTA (CDR1) and FQGNSA (CDR2) are obtained from the germline V gene. Spanning cysteine to phenylalanine, the CDR3 consists of 16 amino acids. The read is trimmed to its CDR3 DNA, 48 bases read in frame from base 1.

The V and J segments used are TRBV7-2 and TRBJ2-1, with 7 middle bases fitting TRBD1. Sequences were derived from peripheral blood, sampled 28 days after the second AZD1222 dose. This receptor was identified in an adult who received the AZD1222 COVID-19 vaccine. The DNA is as follows: TGTGCCAGCAGCTTAGGTGGTGACAGGGCTTACAATGAGCAGTTCTTC. Translated, this is CASSLGGDRAYNEQFF.